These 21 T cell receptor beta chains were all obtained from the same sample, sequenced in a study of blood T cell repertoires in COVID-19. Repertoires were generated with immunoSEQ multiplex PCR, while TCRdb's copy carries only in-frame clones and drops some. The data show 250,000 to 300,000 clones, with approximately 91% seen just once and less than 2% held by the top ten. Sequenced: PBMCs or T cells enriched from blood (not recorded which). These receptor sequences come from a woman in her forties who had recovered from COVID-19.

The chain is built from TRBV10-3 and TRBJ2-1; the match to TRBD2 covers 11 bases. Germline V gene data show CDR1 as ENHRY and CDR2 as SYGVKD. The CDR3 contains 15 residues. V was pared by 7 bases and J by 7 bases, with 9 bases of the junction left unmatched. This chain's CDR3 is CAIKGSLAGVNEQFF. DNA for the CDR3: TGTGCCATCAAAGGGTCACTAGCGGGGGTGAATGAGCAGTTCTTC.

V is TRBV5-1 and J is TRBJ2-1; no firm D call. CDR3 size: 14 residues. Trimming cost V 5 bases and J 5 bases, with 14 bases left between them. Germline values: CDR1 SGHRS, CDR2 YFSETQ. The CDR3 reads CASRAFWRDNEQFF. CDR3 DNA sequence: TGCGCCAGCAGAGCGTTCTGGCGAGACAATGAGCAGTTCTTC. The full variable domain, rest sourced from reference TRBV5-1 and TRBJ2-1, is KAGVTQTPRYLIKTRGQQVTLSCSPISGHRSVSWYQQTPGQGLQFLFEYFSETQRNKGNFPGRFSGRQFSNSRSEMNVSTLELGDSALYLCASRAFWRDNEQFFGPGTRLTVL.

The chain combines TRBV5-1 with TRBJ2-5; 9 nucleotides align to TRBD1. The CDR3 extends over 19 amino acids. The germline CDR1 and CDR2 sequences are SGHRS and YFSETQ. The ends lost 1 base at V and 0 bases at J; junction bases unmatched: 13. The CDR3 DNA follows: TGCGCCAGCAGCTTGCCCGGACAGGGGTCGACCATTCACCAAGAGACCCAGTACTTC. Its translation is CASSLPGQGSTIHQETQYF.

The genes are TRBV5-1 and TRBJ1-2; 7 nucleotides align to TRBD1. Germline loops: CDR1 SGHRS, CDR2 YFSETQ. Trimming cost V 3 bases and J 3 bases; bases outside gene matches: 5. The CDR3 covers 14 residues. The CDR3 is CASSYGTADYGYTF. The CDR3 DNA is TGCGCCAGCAGCTACGGGACAGCTGACTATGGCTACACCTTC.

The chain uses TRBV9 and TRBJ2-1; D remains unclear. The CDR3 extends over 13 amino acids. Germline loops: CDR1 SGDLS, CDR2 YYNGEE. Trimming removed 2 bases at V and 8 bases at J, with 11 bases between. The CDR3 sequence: CASSVLSSDEQFF. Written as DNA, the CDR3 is TGTGCCAGCAGCGTCCTCTCGTCGGATGAGCAGTTCTTC.

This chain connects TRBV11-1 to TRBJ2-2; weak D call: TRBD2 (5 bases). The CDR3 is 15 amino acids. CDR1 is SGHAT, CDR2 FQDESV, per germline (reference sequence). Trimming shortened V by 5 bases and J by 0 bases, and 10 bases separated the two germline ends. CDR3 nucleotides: TGTGCCAGCAGCCCCCGGGATTCGAACACCGGGGAGCTGTTTTTT. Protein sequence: CASSPRDSNTGELFF.

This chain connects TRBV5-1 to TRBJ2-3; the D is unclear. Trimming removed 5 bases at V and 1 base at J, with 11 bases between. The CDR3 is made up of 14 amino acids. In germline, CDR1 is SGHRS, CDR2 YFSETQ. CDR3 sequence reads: CASREQPGTDTQYF. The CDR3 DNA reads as TGCGCCAGCAGAGAACAGCCAGGCACAGATACGCAGTATTTT. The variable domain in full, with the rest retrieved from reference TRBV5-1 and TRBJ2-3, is KAGVTQTPRYLIKTRGQQVTLSCSPISGHRSVSWYQQTPGQGLQFLFEYFSETQRNKGNFPGRFSGRQFSNSRSEMNVSTLELGDSALYLCASREQPGTDTQYFGPGTRLTVL.

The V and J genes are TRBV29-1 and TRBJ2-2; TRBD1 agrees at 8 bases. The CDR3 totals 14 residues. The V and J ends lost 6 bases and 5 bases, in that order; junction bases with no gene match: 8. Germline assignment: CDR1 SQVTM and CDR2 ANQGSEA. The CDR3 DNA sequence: TGCAGCGTGCGCTCAGGGGGCCGGACCGGGGAGCTGTTTTTT. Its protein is CSVRSGGRTGELFF.

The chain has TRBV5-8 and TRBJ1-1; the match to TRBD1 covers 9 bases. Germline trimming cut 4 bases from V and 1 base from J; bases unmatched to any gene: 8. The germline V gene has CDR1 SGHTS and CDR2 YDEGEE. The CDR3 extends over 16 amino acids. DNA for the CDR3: TGTGCCAGCAGCGCCGGGACAGGGTATGGGAACACTGAAGCTTTCTTT. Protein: CASSAGTGYGNTEAFF.

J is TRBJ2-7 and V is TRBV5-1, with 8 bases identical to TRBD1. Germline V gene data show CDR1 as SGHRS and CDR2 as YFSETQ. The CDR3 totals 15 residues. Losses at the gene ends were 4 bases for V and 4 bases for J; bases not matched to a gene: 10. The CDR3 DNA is TGCGCCAGCAGCAGGGGGACAGGCGAAGGATACGAGCAGTACTTC. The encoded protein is CASSRGTGEGYEQYF.

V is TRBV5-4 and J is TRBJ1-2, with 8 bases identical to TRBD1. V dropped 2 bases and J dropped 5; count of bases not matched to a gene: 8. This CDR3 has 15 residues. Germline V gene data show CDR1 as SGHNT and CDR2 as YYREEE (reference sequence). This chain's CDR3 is CASSLGTGRQYGYTF. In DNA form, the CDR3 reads TGTGCCAGCAGCTTAGGGACAGGACGCCAATATGGCTACACCTTC.

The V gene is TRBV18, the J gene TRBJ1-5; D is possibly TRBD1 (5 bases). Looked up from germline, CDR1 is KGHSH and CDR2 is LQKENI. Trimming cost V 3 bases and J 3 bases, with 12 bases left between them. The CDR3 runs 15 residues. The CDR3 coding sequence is TGTGCCAGCTCACCGCCCGGGGGAGACAATCAGCCCCAGCATTTT. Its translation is CASSPPGGDNQPQHF.

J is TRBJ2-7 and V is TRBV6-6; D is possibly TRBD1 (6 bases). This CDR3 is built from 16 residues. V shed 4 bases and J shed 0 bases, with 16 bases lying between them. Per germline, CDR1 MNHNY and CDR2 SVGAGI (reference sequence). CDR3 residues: CASSFIRDTFSYEQYF. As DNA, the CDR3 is TGTGCCAGCAGTTTCATCCGGGACACCTTCTCCTACGAGCAGTACTTC.

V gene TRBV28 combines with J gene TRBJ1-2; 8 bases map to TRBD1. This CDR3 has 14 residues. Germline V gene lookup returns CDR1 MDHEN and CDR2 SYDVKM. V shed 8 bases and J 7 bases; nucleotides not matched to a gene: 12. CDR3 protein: CASSVGQGRGGYTF. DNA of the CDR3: TGTGCCAGCTCTGTCGGACAGGGACGTGGTGGCTACACCTTC.

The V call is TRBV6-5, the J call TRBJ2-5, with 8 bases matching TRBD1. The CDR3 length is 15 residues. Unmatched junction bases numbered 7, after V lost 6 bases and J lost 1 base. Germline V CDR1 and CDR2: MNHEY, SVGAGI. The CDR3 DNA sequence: TGTGCCAGCAGGAAGCGGACAGGGCCCCAAGAGACCCAGTACTTC. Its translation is CASRKRTGPQETQYF.

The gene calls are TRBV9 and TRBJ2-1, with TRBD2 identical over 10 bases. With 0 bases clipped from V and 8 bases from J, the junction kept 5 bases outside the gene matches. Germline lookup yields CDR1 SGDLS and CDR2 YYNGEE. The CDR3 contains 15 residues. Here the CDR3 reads CASSVASGSLDEQFF. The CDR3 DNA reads TGTGCCAGCAGCGTAGCTAGCGGGAGTTTAGATGAGCAGTTCTTC.

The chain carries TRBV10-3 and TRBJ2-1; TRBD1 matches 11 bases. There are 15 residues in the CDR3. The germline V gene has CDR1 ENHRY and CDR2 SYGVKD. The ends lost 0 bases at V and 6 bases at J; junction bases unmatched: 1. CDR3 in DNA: TGTGCCATCAGTGAGTCGGGGACAGGGGGCAATGAGCAGTTCTTC. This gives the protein CAISESGTGGNEQFF.

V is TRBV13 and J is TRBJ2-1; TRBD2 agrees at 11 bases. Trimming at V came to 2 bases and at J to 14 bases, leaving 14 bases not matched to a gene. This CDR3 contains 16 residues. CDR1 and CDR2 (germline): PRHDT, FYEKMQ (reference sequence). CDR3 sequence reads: CASSLRGLAGVNGEFF. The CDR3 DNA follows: TGTGCCAGCAGCTTACGAGGACTAGCGGGTGTAAACGGTGAGTTCTTC.

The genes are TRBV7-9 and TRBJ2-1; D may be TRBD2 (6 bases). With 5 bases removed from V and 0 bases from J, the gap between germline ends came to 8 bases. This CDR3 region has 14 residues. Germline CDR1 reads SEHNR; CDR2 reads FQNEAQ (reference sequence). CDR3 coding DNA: TGTGCCAGCAGCCGGGAGAGCTCCTACAATGAGCAGTTCTTC. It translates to CASSRESSYNEQFF.

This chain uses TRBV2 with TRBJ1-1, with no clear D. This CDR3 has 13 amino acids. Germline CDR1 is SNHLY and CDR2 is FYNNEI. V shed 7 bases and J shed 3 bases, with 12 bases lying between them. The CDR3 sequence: CASNEDTYTEAFF. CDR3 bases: TGTGCCAGCAACGAAGACACCTACACTGAAGCTTTCTTT.

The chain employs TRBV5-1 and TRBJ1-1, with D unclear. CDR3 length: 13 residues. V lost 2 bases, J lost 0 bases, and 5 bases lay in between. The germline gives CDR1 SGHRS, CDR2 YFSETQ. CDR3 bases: TGCGCCAGCAGCTTCAACATGAACACTGAAGCTTTCTTT. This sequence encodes CASSFNMNTEAFF.